The TCR beta chain under discussion was sequenced for a study of OX40 agonist ivuxolimab in advanced cancers. Context from the whole study: Ivuxolimab was a fully human IgG2 agonistic monoclonal antibody targeting the costimulatory receptor OX40 (CD134). Intravenous ivuxolimab was administered to patients every 2 weeks at six dose levels: 0.01, 0.1, 0.3, 1.5, 3 and 10 mg/kg. The point of sequencing TCRbeta in the periphery was to test whether ivuxolimab changed TCR sequence diversity and drove clonal T-cell expansion. A male proportion of approximately 83% and a mean age of approximately 62 years, ranging from roughly 23 to 79, were recorded for the dose-escalation cohort. Partial responses occurred in three dose-escalation patients: two with cutaneous melanoma and one with hepatocellular carcinoma. Of the approximately 50 dose-escalation patients, hepatocellular carcinoma was present in about 19, melanoma in around 15, renal cell carcinoma in 9 and head and neck cancer in 9. Prior anti-PD-1, anti-PD-L1 or anti-CTLA-4 therapy was permitted, and less than 45% of dose-escalation patients had received checkpoint inhibitors. The paper reports the monotherapy dose-escalation portion (N of about 50 patients) of the phase I ivuxolimab trial. What the work shows at the level of the full study, not this receptor alone: In the 0.1-3.0 mg/kg groups, partial responders had among the lowest normalized peripheral clonal expansion, particularly in CD8+ T cells. After ivuxolimab, more expanded clones were found on average in CD8+ T cells than in CD4+ T cells. Low levels of normalized T-cell clonal expansion were also shown by some nonresponding patients. Clonal expansion of both CD4+ and CD8+ blood T cells was observed from baseline to week 6 at doses 0.1 to 3.0 mg/kg. Which antigens the clonally expanded peripheral T cells were specific for was not determined.

As encoded in the germline V gene (reference sequence), CDR1 is LNHDA while CDR2 is SQIVND. V drops 6 bases and J drops 3 bases, leaving 20 bases in between. The CDR3, from cysteine to phenylalanine, totals 17 residues. Of all the DNA, just the CDR3 is kept, 51 bases in frame from base 1. The trial excluded patients who had a history of autoimmune disease or who were on systemic immunosuppression. Peripheral blood for TCR sequencing was collected from all dose cohorts at baseline, on cycle 4 day 1, and on cycle 7 day 1. The samples were drawn from a first-in-human, open-label, multicenter phase I dose-escalation trial of ivuxolimab. Adults with locally advanced or metastatic melanoma, renal cell carcinoma, hepatocellular carcinoma or head and neck squamous cell carcinoma were enrolled in the trial. Before TCR sequencing, CD4+ T cells and CD8+ T cells were sorted from peripheral blood as separate populations.

Notes on this clone: This clone's antigen is unknown. Per-nucleotide qualities are absent, and no much larger clonotype sits a single base away.

Genomic DNA was isolated from the sorted cells so that the TCRbeta CDR3 region could be sequenced. The immunoSEQ Assay was used to sequence the TCRbeta CDR3 regions. In its TCRdb copy, this immuneACCESS table keeps in-frame sequences only and misses some clones. Where compared with another copy, unresolved V genes explain less than half of these, and the others have no known cause. This sample has roughly 120,000 clones in its table, and approximately 89% of those were observed once. The ten biggest clones cover 0.27% of the sample. The clonotype comes from an adult with an advanced solid tumor such as melanoma, head and neck, liver or kidney cancer. This specimen was CD4+ or CD8+ T cells sorted from blood, taken in a trial of the OX40 agonist ivuxolimab. The chain is encoded by TRBV19 joined to TRBJ2-2; a confident D gene designation cannot be given. The CDR3 region has the sequence CASRELSGGSDTGELFF. Read as DNA, the sequence is TGTGCCAGTAGGGAATTGTCAGGTGGATCGGACACCGGGGAGCTGTTTTTT.